This T cell receptor (beta chain) was sequenced for a study of OX40 agonist ivuxolimab in advanced cancers. Study-wide background: Patients were treated with intravenous ivuxolimab, dosed at 0.01 to 10 mg/kg and infused every 2 weeks. Two cutaneous melanoma patients and one hepatocellular carcinoma patient, three in all, had partial responses. Recorded diagnoses for dose-escalation patients were hepatocellular carcinoma, melanoma, renal cell or head and neck cancer.

This CDR3 spans 13 amino acids. With 4 bases removed from V and 12 bases from J, the gap between germline ends came to 15 bases. Germline-derived CDR1 and CDR2 are MNHEY and SVGAGI. Repertoires were generated with immunoSEQ multiplex PCR, while TCRdb's copy carries only in-frame clones and drops some. The table lists approximately 52,000 clones, more than 75% of them singletons. Sequencing used CD4+ or CD8+ T cells sorted from blood, obtained in a trial of the OX40 agonist ivuxolimab. The chain joins TRBV6-5 to TRBJ2-2; D remains ambiguous. The receptor's source is an adult with an advanced solid tumor such as melanoma, head and neck, liver or kidney cancer. CDR3 coding DNA: TGTGCCAGCAGTTCTCTATCGGAAGGGAAGCTGTTTTTT. Protein: CASSSLSEGKLFF.